This T cell receptor beta chain appears in the sequencing data of a study of identical twins (dated by TCRdb to between 2015 and 2016). About the full investigation: TCR alpha and beta repertoires from monozygotic twins, unrelated adults of various ages and cord blood were deep-sequenced to test whether fetal clonotypes persist. To rule out contamination, replicate twin experiments were performed at different times with different library preparation protocols.

This clonotype turned up a few times. Its antigen target is currently unknown. Base qualities are not at hand, and no much larger clone is one base apart. What the work shows at the level of the full study, not this receptor alone: Excess twin sharing in beta out-of-frame sequences was weaker because fewer shared sequences lowered the signal-to-noise ratio. Because the same donors could not be followed over many years, the conclusions relied on cross-sectional statistical analysis. Zero-insertion analyses could be partly confounded by invariant T cells such as MAIT and iNKT, though diverse VJ usage argued against such confounding for most clonotypes. Abundant cord blood beta clonotypes had fewer insertions, young adult naive repertoires showed a similar but weaker trend, and memory repertoires showed no such trend. Out-of-frame TCR alpha sharing in monozygotic twins was systematically underestimated by recombination models, whereas sharing between unrelated individuals was in agreement with the recombination models. Compared with coincidental sharing between unrelated individuals, out-of-frame TCR alpha sequences shared between twins had an excess of sequences with low generation probability.

Every donor in the study was a healthy Caucasian. Miltenyi CD45RO+ enrichment and human naive T-cell isolation kits were used to isolate memory (CD45RO+) and naive T cells from PBMC. Library preparation employed 5' RACE. The data were produced on an Illumina HiSeq 2000. Template switching added a universal primer binding site, and the final cDNA carried a unique molecular identifier that allowed TCR cDNA molecules to be counted accurately. Specific primers in the conserved constant-segment region were used to synthesize first-strand cDNA for the TCR alpha and beta chains. To control for contamination, each cDNA library was double barcoded with a SMART-Mk sample barcode plus Illumina barcodes. TruSeq adapter sequences, together with Illumina sample barcodes, were added in two successive PCR steps. The Illumina HiSeq platform was used with custom primers to sequence TCR alpha and beta cDNA libraries. From the authors' description of their analysis: Raw reads were processed with MiGEC to extract unique molecular identifiers, and MiXCR was used to determine CDR3 positions. Recombination models were inferred per individual with the repgenHMM and IGoR tools using an EM algorithm. Shared clonotype analysis was performed with the tcR package in R, normalizing sharing by the product of cloneset sizes. To study raw recombination without the effects of thymic and clonal selection, out-of-frame nonproductive sequences were analyzed. The public reads were run again by TCRdb, first through fastp at Q25 and then through MiXCR, and only productive beta chains were kept. When rows share a CDR3 protein, they turn into one entry using the most common DNA and genes. Clone size and V and J calls follow TCRdb, not the original study. For this sample the table gives roughly 250,000 distinct CDR3 sequences, of which roughly an eighth were detected only once. The biggest ten clones account for about 9% of the sample.

Specimen: memory (CD45RO+) T cells sorted from blood. The cell subset or site label of this sample denotes: CD45RO+ enriched T cells. The source of this sequence is a woman between 18 and 30 years old in good health.

The CDR3 protein sequence reads: CASSLANYGYTF. The DNA sequence is TGTGCCAGCAGTTTAGCAAACTATGGCTACACCTTC. The chain joins TRBV12-3 or TRBV12-4 to TRBJ1-2; the D gene is not confidently resolved. The cysteine opens and the phenylalanine closes a CDR3 of 12 amino acids. Only the CDR3 region is kept as DNA, spanning 36 bases read in frame from base 1. At the junction V is shortened by 0 bases and J by 2 bases, with 1 base in between.